This T cell receptor (beta chain) was retrieved from a study of T cell repertoires in cytomegalovirus infection. Regarding this clonotype: No antigen is known for it.

One entry per CDR3 protein results from TCRdb running MiXCR on the reads. This sample has 340,000 or so distinct CDR3 sequences; more than 20% occur once, and the top ten carry 13%. The ends were cut back, 3 bases at V and 0 bases at J, with 12 bases in the middle. The CDR3 contains 15 residues. The germline V gene encodes CDR1 MNHEY and CDR2 SMNVEV (reference sequence). Sequencing was performed on cultured PBMCs, taken from culture after CMV antigen stimulation. The source of this sequence is a human donor in good health (CMV status not recorded). Some clones in this sample may be carry-over from other donors' samples. The rearrangement joins TRBV27 to TRBJ2-7; D gene ambiguous. CDR3 in DNA: TGTGCCAGCAGTTTTCAGCGCAGGAGCTCCTACGAGCAGTACTTC. Translation: CASSFQRRSSYEQYF.